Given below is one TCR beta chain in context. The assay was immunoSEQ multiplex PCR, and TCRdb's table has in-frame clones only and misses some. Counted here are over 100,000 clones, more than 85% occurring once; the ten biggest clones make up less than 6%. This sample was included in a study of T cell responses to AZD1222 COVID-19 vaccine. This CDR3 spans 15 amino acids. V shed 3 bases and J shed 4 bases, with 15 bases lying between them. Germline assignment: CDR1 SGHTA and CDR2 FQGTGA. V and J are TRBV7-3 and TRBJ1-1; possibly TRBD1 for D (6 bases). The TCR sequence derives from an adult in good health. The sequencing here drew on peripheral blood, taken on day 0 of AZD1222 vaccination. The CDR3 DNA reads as TGTGCCAGCAGCTTCGGGCAGGGGAACGGCACTGAAGCTTTCTTT. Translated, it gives CASSFGQGNGTEAFF. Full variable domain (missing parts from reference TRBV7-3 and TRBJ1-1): GAGVSQTPSNKVTEKGKYVELRCDPISGHTALYWYRQSLGQGPEFLIYFQGTGAADDSGLPNDRFFAVRPEGSVSTLKIQRTERGDSAVYLCASSFGQGNGTEAFFGQGTRLTVV.